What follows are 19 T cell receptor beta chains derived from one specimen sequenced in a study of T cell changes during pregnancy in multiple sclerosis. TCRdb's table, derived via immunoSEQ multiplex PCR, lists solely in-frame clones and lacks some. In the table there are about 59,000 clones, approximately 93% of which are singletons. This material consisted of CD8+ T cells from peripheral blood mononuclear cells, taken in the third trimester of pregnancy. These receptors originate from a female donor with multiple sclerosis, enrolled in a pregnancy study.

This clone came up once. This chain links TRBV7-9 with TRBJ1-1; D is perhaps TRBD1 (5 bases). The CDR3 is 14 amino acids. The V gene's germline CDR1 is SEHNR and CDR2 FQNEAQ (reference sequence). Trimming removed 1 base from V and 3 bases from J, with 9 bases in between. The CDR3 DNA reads TGTGCCAGCAGCTTAGGGACAACCTACACTGAAGCTTTCTTT. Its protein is CASSLGTTYTEAFF. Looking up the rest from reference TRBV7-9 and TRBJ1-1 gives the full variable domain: DTGVSQNPRHKITKRGQNVTFRCDPISEHNRLYWYRQTLGQGPEFLTYFQNEAQLEKSRLLSDRFSAERPKGSFSTLEIQRTEQGDSAMYLCASSLGTTYTEAFFGQGTRLTVV.

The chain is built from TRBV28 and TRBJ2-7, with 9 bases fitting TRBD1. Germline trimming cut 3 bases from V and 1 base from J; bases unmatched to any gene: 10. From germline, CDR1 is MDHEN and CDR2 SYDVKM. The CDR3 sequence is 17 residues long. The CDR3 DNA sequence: TGTGCCAGCAGTTTCCCTGGACAGGGGAGGAAATCCTACGAGCAGTACTTC. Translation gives CASSFPGQGRKSYEQYF.

In DNA form, the CDR3 reads TGTGCCAGCAGCATCCGGACTAGCGGGAGCCGCGGCCGTGAGCAGTTCTTC. This encodes CASSIRTSGSRGREQFF. The chain employs TRBV11-2 and TRBJ2-1, with TRBD2 matching over 13 bases. The CDR3 runs 17 residues. V trimming: 5 bases; J trimming: 9 bases; junction bases outside the gene matches: 13. CDR1 is SGHAT and CDR2 is FQNNGV in the germline V gene.

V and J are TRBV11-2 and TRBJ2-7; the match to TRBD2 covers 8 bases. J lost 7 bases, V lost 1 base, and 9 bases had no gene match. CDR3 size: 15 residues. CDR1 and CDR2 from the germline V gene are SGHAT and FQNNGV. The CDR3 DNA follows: TGTGCCAGCAGCTTAGGGACTAGCACCCTAAGGGAGCAGTACTTC. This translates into CASSLGTSTLREQYF.

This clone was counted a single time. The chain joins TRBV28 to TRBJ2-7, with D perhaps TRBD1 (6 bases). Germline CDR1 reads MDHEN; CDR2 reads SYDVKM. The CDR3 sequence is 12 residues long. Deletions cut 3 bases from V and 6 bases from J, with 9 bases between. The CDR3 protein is CASSLDRSEQYF. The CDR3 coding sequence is TGTGCCAGCAGTTTGGACAGATCCGAGCAGTACTTC.

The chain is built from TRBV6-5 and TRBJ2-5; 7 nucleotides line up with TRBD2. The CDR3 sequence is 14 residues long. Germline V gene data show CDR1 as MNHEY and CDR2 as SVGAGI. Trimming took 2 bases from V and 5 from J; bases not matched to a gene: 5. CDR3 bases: TGTGCCAGCAGTTACGAGCTAGCGGTGGAGACCCAGTACTTC. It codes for CASSYELAVETQYF.

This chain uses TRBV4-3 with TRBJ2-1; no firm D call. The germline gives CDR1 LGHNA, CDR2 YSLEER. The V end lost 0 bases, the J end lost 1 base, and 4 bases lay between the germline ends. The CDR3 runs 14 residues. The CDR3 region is CASSQDLSYNEQFF. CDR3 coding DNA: TGCGCCAGCAGCCAAGATCTATCCTACAATGAGCAGTTCTTC.

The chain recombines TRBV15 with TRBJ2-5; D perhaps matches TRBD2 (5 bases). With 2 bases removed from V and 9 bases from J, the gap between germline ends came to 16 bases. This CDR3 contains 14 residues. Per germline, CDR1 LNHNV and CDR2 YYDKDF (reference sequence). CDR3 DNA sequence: TGTGCCACCAGCAGAAATGGCTACCCGGAGGCCCAGTACTTC. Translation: CATSRNGYPEAQYF.

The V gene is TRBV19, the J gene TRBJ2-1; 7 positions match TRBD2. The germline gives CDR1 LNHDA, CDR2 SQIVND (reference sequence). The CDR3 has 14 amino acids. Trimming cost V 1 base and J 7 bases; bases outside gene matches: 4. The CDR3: CASSIVGGSNEQFF. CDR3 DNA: TGTGCCAGTAGTATAGTTGGCGGGAGTAATGAGCAGTTCTTC.

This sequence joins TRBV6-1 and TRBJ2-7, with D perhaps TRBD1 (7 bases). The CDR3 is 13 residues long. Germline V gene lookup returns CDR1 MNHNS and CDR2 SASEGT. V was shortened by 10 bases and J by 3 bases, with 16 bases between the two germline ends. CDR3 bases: TGTGCCATTGCGGGACAGATAGGCTACGAGCAGTACTTC. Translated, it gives CAIAGQIGYEQYF.

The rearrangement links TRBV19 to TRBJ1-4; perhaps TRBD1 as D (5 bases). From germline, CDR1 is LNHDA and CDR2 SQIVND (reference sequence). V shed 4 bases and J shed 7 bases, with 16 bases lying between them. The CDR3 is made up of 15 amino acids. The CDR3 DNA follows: TGTGCCAGTAGTACCGGGAGGGGAGTTGGTGAAAAACTGTTTTTT. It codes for CASSTGRGVGEKLFF.

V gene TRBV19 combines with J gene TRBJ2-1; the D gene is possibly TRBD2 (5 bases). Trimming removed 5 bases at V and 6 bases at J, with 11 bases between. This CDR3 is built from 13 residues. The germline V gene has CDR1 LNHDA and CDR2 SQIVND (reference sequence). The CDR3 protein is CASSSRLINEQFF. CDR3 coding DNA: TGTGCCAGTAGTTCCCGACTAATCAATGAGCAGTTCTTC.

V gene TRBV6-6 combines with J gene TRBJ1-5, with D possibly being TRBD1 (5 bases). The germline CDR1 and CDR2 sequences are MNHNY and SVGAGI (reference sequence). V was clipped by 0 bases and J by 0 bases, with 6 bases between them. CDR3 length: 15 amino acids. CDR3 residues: CASSYSTASNQPQHF. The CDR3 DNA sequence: TGTGCCAGCAGTTACTCGACAGCTAGCAATCAGCCCCAGCATTTT.

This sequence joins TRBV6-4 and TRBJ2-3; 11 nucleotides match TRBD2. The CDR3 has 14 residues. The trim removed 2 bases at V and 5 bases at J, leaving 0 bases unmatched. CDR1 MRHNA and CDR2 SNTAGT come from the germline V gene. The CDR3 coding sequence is TGTGCCAGCAGTGACCTAGCGGGAGGAGATACGCAGTATTTT. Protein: CASSDLAGGDTQYF.

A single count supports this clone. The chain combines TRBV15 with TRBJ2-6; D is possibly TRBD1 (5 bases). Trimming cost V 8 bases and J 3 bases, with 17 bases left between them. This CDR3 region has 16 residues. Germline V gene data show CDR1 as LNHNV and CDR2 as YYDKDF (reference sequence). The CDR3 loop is CATGNRFGFGANVLTF. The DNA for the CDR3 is TGTGCCACCGGAAACAGGTTTGGGTTTGGGGCCAACGTCCTGACTTTC.

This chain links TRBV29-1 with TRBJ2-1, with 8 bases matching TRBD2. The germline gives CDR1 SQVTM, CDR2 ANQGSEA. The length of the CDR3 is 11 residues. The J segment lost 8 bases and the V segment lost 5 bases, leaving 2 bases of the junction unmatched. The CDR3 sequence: CSVSAGDEQFF. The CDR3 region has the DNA TGCAGCGTTTCAGCGGGAGATGAGCAGTTCTTC.

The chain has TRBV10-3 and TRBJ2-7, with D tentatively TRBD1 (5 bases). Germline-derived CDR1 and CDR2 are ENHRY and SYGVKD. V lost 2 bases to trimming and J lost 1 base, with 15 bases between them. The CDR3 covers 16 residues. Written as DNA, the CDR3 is TGTGCCATCAGTGAGGCCCCAGGGTTAGGATCCTACGAGCAGTACTTC. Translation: CAISEAPGLGSYEQYF.

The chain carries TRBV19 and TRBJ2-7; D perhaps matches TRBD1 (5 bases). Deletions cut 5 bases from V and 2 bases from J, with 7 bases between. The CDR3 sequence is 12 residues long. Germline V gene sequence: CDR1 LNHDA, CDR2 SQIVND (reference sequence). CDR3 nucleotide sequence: TGTGCCAGTAGTTGGGGCACCTACGAGCAGTACTTC. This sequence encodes CASSWGTYEQYF.

The CDR3 bases are TGTGCCAGCAGCCAAACTCGGACTAGCGGGACCTCCTACAATGAGCAGTTCTTC. It codes for CASSQTRTSGTSYNEQFF. This chain joins TRBV5-6 and TRBJ2-1; 12 bases match TRBD2. Per germline, CDR1 SGHDT and CDR2 YYEEEE. The CDR3 has 18 amino acids. V was clipped by 4 bases and J by 0 bases; unmatched bases: 8.